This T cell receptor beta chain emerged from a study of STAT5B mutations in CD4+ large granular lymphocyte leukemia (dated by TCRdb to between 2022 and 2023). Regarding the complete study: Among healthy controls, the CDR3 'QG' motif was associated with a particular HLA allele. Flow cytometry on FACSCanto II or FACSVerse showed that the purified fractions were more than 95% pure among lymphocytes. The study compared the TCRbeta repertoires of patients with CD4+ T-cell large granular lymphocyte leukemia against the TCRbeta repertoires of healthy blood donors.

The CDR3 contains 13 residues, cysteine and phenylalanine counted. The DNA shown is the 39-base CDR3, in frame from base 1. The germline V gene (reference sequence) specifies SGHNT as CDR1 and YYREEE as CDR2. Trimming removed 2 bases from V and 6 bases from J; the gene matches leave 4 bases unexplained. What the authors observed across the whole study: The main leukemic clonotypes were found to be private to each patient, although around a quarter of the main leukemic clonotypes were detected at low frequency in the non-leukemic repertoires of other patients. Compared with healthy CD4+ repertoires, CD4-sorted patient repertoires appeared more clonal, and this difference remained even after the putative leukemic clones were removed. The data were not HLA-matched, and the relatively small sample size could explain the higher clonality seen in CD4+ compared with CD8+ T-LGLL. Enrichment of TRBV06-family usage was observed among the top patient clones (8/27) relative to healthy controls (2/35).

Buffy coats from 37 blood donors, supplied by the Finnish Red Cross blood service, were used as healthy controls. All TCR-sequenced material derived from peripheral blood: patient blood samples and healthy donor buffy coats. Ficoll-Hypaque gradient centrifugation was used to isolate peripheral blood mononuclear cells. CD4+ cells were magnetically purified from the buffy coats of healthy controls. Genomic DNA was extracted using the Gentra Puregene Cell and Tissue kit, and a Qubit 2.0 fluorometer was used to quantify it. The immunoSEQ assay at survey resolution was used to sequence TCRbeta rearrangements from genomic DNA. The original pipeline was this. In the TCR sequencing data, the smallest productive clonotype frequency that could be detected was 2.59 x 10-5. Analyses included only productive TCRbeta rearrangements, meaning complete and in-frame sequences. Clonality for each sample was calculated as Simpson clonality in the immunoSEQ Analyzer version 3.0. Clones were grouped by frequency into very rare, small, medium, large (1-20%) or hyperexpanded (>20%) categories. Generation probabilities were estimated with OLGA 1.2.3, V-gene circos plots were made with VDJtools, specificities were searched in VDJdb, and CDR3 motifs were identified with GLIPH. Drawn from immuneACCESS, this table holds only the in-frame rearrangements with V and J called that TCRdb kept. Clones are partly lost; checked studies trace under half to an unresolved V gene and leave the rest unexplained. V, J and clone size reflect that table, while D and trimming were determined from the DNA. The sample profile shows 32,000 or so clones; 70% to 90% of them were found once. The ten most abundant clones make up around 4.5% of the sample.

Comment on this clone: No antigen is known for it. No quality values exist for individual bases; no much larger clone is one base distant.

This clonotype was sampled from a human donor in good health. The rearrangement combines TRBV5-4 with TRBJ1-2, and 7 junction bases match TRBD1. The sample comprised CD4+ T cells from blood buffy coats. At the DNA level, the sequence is TGTGCCAGCAGCTTAGACAGGGTACATGGCTACACCTTC. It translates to CASSLDRVHGYTF.